This T cell receptor delta chain was found in a study of γδ T cells in repeated Plasmodium falciparum infection. About the study: Malian samples came from no-transmission periods or across acute febrile malaria episodes. Points from the study as a whole: In Vdelta2-negative, largely Vdelta1+, gammadelta repertoires, repeated controlled infections appeared to drive clonal selection waves. Many TCRgamma sequences overlapped between individuals in stable Vgamma9/Vdelta2+ repertoires.

Both TRG and TRD chains were sequenced from each sorted sample. TCRdb ran CATT on the multiplex PCR reads. In the table there are under 65,000 delta-chain clones, around 1.7% of which are singletons. Germline lookup yields CDR1 TSWWSYY and CDR2 QGS. CDR3 length equals 22 residues. Vgamma9/Vdelta2+ and Vdelta2-negative gammadelta T cells were flow-sorted from PBMC for bulk sequencing. As concerns this clone: No antigen is known for it. TCRdb pairs this DNA with a much larger clone's protein that differs at residue 20, likely a read error; the protein shown was translated from the DNA.

The sequence came from a pool of human donors (malaria-infected and uninfected, not separated). J gene calling gave no result, while the V gene is TRDV1; TRDD3 is the table's D call and was not checked against the DNA. The sequenced sample consisted of gamma-delta T cells from blood. The CDR3 loop reads CALWGDRIPCTGDGGRTDKRIF. In DNA, the CDR3 is TGTGCTCTTTGGGGTGACCGCATACCCTGTACTGGGGATGGGGGGCGTACCGATAAACGCATCTTT.